The clone carrying this T cell receptor (beta chain) appeared a single time. With 60 Vbeta and 13 Jbeta primers, the PCR was carried out. Profiled with immunoSEQ multiplex PCR; TCRdb holds only in-frame clones, not every one. The table includes 150,000 or so clones, more than 60% detected once. This CDR3 is 14 amino acids long. Germline CDR1 and CDR2: KGHSH and LQKENI. V was pared by 7 bases and J by 2 bases, with 6 bases of the junction left unmatched. These data belong to a study of cytomegalovirus exposure and HLA in healthy donors. V is TRBV18 and J is TRBJ2-7; 9 bases align to TRBD1. The source of this sequence is a man between 40 and 49 years old in good health and CMV-seropositive. Sequenced sample: PBMCs. The CDR3 DNA sequence: TGTGCCAGCTTACAGGGGGCGCCACCCTACGAGCAGTACTTC. As protein: CASLQGAPPYEQYF. Variable domain in full (rest from reference TRBV18 and TRBJ2-7): NAGVMQNPRHLVRRRGQEARLRCSPMKGHSHVYWYRQLPEEGLKFMVYLQKENIIDESGMPKERFSAEFPKEGPSILRIQQVVRGDSAAYFCASLQGAPPYEQYFGPGTRLTVT.